This note documents a single T cell receptor beta chain sequence. What was amplified from RNA transcripts were TCR beta CDR3 regions. Researchers ran a first-round RT-PCR on the TCR CDR3 using the HTBI primer set. TCRdb reprocessed the multiplex PCR reads via MiXCR and lists one record per CDR3 protein. The sample includes fewer than 750,000 distinct CDR3 sequences, 46% of them seen just once. This sample was taken from a study of T cells in Graves' hyperthyroidism and ophthalmopathy. Sequencing was performed on peripheral blood or thyroid tissue (not recorded which). The clonotype comes from a woman aged 18-35 years with Graves' hyperthyroidism.

The CDR3 loop is CASSPGRGESNQPQQYF. DNA of the CDR3: TGTGCCAGCAGCCCCGGGAGGGGAGAGAGCAATCAGCCCCAGCAGTACTTC. The chain is built from TRBV7-9 and TRBJ2-7, with TRBD2 matching 8 bases. J gave up 8 bases and V 5 bases, and 20 bases lay outside the gene matches. This CDR3 region has 17 residues. In germline, CDR1 is SEHNR, CDR2 FQNEAQ (reference sequence). The full variable domain, completed using reference TRBV7-9 and TRBJ2-7, is DTGVSQNPRHKITKRGQNVTFRCDPISEHNRLYWYRQTLGQGPEFLTYFQNEAQLEKSRLLSDRFSAERPKGSFSTLEIQRTEQGDSAMYLCASSPGRGESNQPQQYFGPGTRLTVT.